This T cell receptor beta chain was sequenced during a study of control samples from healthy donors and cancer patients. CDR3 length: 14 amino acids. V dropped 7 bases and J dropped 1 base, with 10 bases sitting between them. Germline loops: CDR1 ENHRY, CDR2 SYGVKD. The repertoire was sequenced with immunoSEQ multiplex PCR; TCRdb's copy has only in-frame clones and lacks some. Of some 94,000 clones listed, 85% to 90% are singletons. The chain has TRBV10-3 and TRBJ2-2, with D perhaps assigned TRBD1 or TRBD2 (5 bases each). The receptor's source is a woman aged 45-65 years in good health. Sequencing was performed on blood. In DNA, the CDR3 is TGTGCCATCATGAGGGGCGGGAACACCGGGGAGCTGTTTTTT. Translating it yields CAIMRGGNTGELFF.